This passage covers 30 T cell receptor beta chains from one sample sequenced in a study of shared clonotypes between healthy human individuals (dated by TCRdb to about 2020). The library was obtained by the immunoSEQ multiplex PCR assay. Held by TCRdb, this immuneACCESS table contains in-frame sequences only and omits some clones. Under half of the omission traces to an unresolved V gene where checked; the cause of the rest is unknown. The sample table lists about 1.5 million clones, roughly 98% of them with a count of one. The top ten clones comprise less than 0.55% of the sample. Source material: naive CD4+ T cells sorted from blood. This specimen's cell subset or site label, interpreted: CD45RA+ positively selected. The receptors derive from a man younger than 45 in good health.

The chain links TRBV18 to TRBJ2-7, with TRBD1 matching 7 bases. V shed 0 bases, J shed 1 base, and the junction held 3 bases outside the gene matches. From germline, CDR1 is KGHSH and CDR2 LQKENI. The CDR3 spans 15 residues. CDR3 in amino acids: CASSPPGTESYEQYF. CDR3 DNA sequence: TGTGCCAGCTCACCACCCGGGACAGAGTCCTACGAGCAGTACTTC.

The CDR3 here is CASSLLRYEQYF. The DNA of the CDR3 is TGTGCCAGCAGCTTATTGAGGTACGAGCAGTACTTC. This chain links TRBV7-2 with TRBJ2-7, with unresolved D. The ends were cut back, 2 bases at V and 4 bases at J, with 6 bases in the middle. The V gene's germline CDR1 is SGHTA and CDR2 FQGNSA. This CDR3 spans 12 amino acids.

The chain carries TRBV5-6 and TRBJ1-2, with TRBD1 identical over 9 bases. CDR1 and CDR2 (germline): SGHDT, YYEEEE. The CDR3 runs 13 residues. J was trimmed by 7 bases and V by 1 base; bases with no gene match: 2. The CDR3 here is CASSLTGGLGYTF. The CDR3 region has the DNA TGTGCCAGCAGCTTGACAGGGGGCCTTGGCTACACCTTC.

This clone appeared once. The chain combines TRBV11-2 with TRBJ2-7, with D perhaps TRBD2 (5 bases). Trimming cost V 5 bases and J 2 bases, with 22 bases left between them. Looked up from germline, CDR1 is SGHAT and CDR2 is FQNNGV. The CDR3 covers 17 residues. CDR3 in DNA: TGTGCCAGCAGCCCCTTACTACTCGCGAGCGGTGCCTACGAGCAGTACTTC. Translation: CASSPLLLASGAYEQYF.

The DNA of the CDR3 is TGTGCCAGCAGCTCGTCCTGGGCTAGCGGGAGCACAGATACGCAGTATTTT. Translated, it gives CASSSSWASGSTDTQYF. This chain uses TRBV11-3 with TRBJ2-3; 8 bases are shared with TRBD2. This CDR3 has 17 residues. V gave up 4 bases and J gave up 0 bases; unmatched junction bases: 9. The germline V gene has CDR1 SGHNT and CDR2 YENEEA.

The chain is built from TRBV14 and TRBJ1-3, with 11 positions matching TRBD1. Trimming cost V 5 bases and J 3 bases; bases outside gene matches: 6. The CDR3 has 16 amino acids. From germline, CDR1 is SGHDN and CDR2 FVKESK. This chain's CDR3 is CASSSWTGGFGNTIYF. Here the CDR3 DNA reads TGTGCCAGCAGCTCCTGGACAGGGGGCTTTGGAAACACCATATATTTT. The variable domain in full, with the rest retrieved from reference TRBV14 and TRBJ1-3, is EAGVTQFPSHSVIEKGQTVTLRCDPISGHDNLYWYRRVMGKEIKFLLHFVKESKQDESGMPNNRFLAERTGGTYSTLKVQPAELEDSGVYFCASSSWTGGFGNTIYFGEGSWLTVV.

This sequence joins TRBV21-1 and TRBJ2-7. TRBV21-1 is labeled a pseudogene. CDR3 length: 14 amino acids. The DNA for the CDR3 is TGTGCCAGCAGCAAATCGAAGGGCCCCTACGAGCAGTACTTC. Amino acids: CASSKSKGPYEQYF.

The CDR3 here is CASSPRYSGTDSNQPQHF. In DNA, the CDR3 is TGTGCCAGCTCACCAAGGTACAGTGGGACGGATAGCAATCAGCCCCAGCATTTT. The chain couples TRBV18 to TRBJ1-5; D is perhaps TRBD1 (5 bases). The CDR3 contains 18 residues. The V end was cut by 2 bases, the J end by 0 bases, with 17 bases between. CDR1 is KGHSH and CDR2 is LQKENI in the germline V gene.

The rearrangement joins TRBV28 to TRBJ1-5, with 8 positions matching TRBD1. Trimming took 6 bases from V and 9 from J; bases not matched to a gene: 4. Germline loops: CDR1 MDHEN, CDR2 SYDVKM. The CDR3 length is 12 residues. CDR3 loop: CASRTGARPQHF. The CDR3 bases are TGTGCCAGCAGGACAGGGGCCCGGCCCCAGCATTTT.

Points on this clone: Other DNA sequences in the same sample also yield this CDR3. The rearrangement links TRBV30 to TRBJ2-3; D uncertain. From germline, CDR1 is GTSNPN and CDR2 SVGIG (reference sequence). The V gene lost 0 bases and the J gene lost 6 bases, with 4 bases spanning the gap. This CDR3 is built from 11 residues. CDR3: CAWSVGDTQYF. As DNA, the CDR3 is TGTGCCTGGAGTGTCGGGGATACGCAGTATTTT. Looking up the rest from reference TRBV30 and TRBJ2-3 gives the full variable domain: SQTIHQWPATLVQPVGSPLSLECTVEGTSNPNLYWYRQAAGRGLQLLFYSVGIGQISSEVPQNLSASRPQDRQFILSSKKLLLSDSGFYLCAWSVGDTQYFGPGTRLTVL.

The chain recombines TRBV6-1 with TRBJ2-1, with TRBD2 identical over 8 bases. V was clipped by 3 bases and J by 4 bases; unmatched bases: 8. The CDR3 covers 16 residues. Germline-derived CDR1 and CDR2 are MNHNS and SASEGT. This CDR3 reads CASSDTGGGMYNEQFF. The CDR3 DNA follows: TGTGCCAGCAGTGATACTGGCGGGGGGATGTACAATGAGCAGTTCTTC.

The V gene is TRBV7-2, the J gene TRBJ2-5; the D is unclear. V was clipped by 5 bases and J by 4 bases, with 14 bases between them. Germline CDR1 is SGHTA and CDR2 is FQGNSA. The CDR3 contains 14 residues. In DNA, the CDR3 is TGTGCCAGCAGCCCAAACCAAGTGCGAGAGACCCAGTACTTC. This sequence encodes CASSPNQVRETQYF.

The chain is built from TRBV19 and TRBJ1-5, with D maybe TRBD1 (6 bases). CDR1 LNHDA and CDR2 SQIVND come from the germline V gene (reference sequence). Deletions cut 5 bases from V and 4 bases from J, with 12 bases between. The CDR3 is 14 amino acids. The CDR3 is CASSSRQGNQPQHF. Written as DNA, the CDR3 is TGTGCCAGTAGTTCCCGCCAGGGGAATCAGCCCCAGCATTTT.

Remarks on this clone: The same CDR3 is also encoded by other DNA sequences in this sample. V usage is TRBV2 and J usage is TRBJ2-5; D perhaps matches TRBD1 (6 bases). V was shortened by 4 bases and J by 4 bases, with 10 bases between the two germline ends. CDR1 is SNHLY and CDR2 is FYNNEI in the germline V gene. This CDR3 spans 13 amino acids. The chain's CDR3 is CASSGGRGETQYF. In nucleotides, the CDR3 is TGTGCCAGCAGTGGGGGCAGGGGAGAGACCCAGTACTTC.

As for this clone: Other DNA sequences in this sample translate to the same CDR3. The CDR3 nucleotides are TGCGCCAGCAGCTTGGAGGGCGGGGAGCTGTTTTTT. Its translation is CASSLEGGELFF. The chain is built from TRBV5-1 and TRBJ2-2; D not resolved. V was shortened by 0 bases and J by 7 bases, with 4 bases between the two germline ends. The CDR3 totals 12 residues. Germline V gene data show CDR1 as SGHRS and CDR2 as YFSETQ. Together with reference TRBV5-1 and TRBJ2-2, the CDR3 gives the full variable domain: KAGVTQTPRYLIKTRGQQVTLSCSPISGHRSVSWYQQTPGQGLQFLFEYFSETQRNKGNFPGRFSGRQFSNSRSEMNVSTLELGDSALYLCASSLEGGELFFGEGSRLTVL.

The CDR3 DNA reads as TGCGCCAGCAGCCCCAGGCCCACTAGCCACGAGCAGTACTTC. Its translation is CASSPRPTSHEQYF. The rearrangement uses TRBV4-1 and TRBJ2-7, with a tentative D call TRBD2 (6 bases). V was pared by 4 bases and J by 5 bases, with 15 bases between. The germline V gene has CDR1 MGHRA and CDR2 YSYEKL. This CDR3 comprises 14 residues.

The genes are TRBV4-2 and TRBJ2-3; 7 nucleotides match TRBD2. The CDR3 is 17 residues long. V gave up 4 bases and J gave up 2 bases; unmatched junction bases: 12. Germline V gene sequence: CDR1 LGHNA, CDR2 YNFKEQ. CDR3 DNA: TGTGCCAGCAGCCTGCATACCGGGACTAAACTCACAGATACGCAGTATTTT. Amino acids: CASSLHTGTKLTDTQYF.

This clone was observed a single time. The chain employs TRBV11-3 and TRBJ2-2; the D is unclear. CDR1 and CDR2 from the germline V gene are SGHNT and YENEEA. The CDR3 spans 11 residues. V lost 6 bases and J lost 6, with 5 bases in between. The CDR3 coding sequence is TGTGCCAGCAGTGTTGCCGGGGAGCTGTTTTTT. Translated: CASSVAGELFF. Together with reference TRBV11-3 and TRBJ2-2, the CDR3 gives the full variable domain: EAGVVQSPRYKIIEKKQPVAFWCNPISGHNTLYWYLQNLGQGPELLIRYENEEAVDDSQLPKDRFSAERLKGVDSTLKIQPAELGDSAVYLCASSVAGELFFGEGSRLTVL.

The CDR3 DNA follows: TGTGCCAGCAGCGAGCGAGCCCCGGGGACAGATGGCTACACCTTC. As protein: CASSERAPGTDGYTF. The V gene is TRBV2, the J gene TRBJ1-2, with 7 positions matching TRBD1. CDR1 is SNHLY and CDR2 is FYNNEI in the germline V gene. CDR3 length equals 15 residues. Trimming removed 6 bases from V and 6 bases from J; junction bases left unmatched: 13.

The chain has TRBV5-1 and TRBJ2-7, with 9 bases aligning to TRBD2. Germline trimming cut 8 bases from V and 4 bases from J; bases unmatched to any gene: 22. The CDR3 consists of 18 residues. Germline assignment: CDR1 SGHRS and CDR2 YFSETQ. CDR3 DNA: TGCGCCAGTGCTCTAGGACTAGCGCCCATGAAGGGGTCTTACGAGCAGTACTTC. This gives the protein CASALGLAPMKGSYEQYF. Using reference TRBV5-1 and TRBJ2-7 for the parts outside the CDR3, the full variable domain is KAGVTQTPRYLIKTRGQQVTLSCSPISGHRSVSWYQQTPGQGLQFLFEYFSETQRNKGNFPGRFSGRQFSNSRSEMNVSTLELGDSALYLCASALGLAPMKGSYEQYFGPGTRLTVT.

The rearrangement links TRBV7-9 to TRBJ1-5; D gene unclear. Germline V gives CDR1 SEHNR, CDR2 FQNEAQ (reference sequence). Between the trimmed V and J ends, which lost 1 base and 0 bases, there was a span of 7 bases. The CDR3 runs to 15 residues. The CDR3 is CASSLDRVSNQPQHF. In DNA form, the CDR3 reads TGTGCCAGCAGCTTAGATAGGGTTAGCAATCAGCCCCAGCATTTT.

This clone was seen just once. The chain combines TRBV6-5 with TRBJ2-1, with TRBD2 identical over 9 bases. The CDR3 covers 15 residues. Trimming took 5 bases from V and 10 from J; bases not matched to a gene: 12. Germline V lookup: CDR1 MNHEY, CDR2 SVGAGI. The CDR3, as DNA: TGTGCCAGCAGTCGTCCCGGGACTAGCTCGGGGGAGCAGTTCTTC. Encoded protein: CASSRPGTSSGEQFF.

This chain connects TRBV18 to TRBJ2-1; 9 bases agree with TRBD2. With 5 bases clipped from V and 5 bases from J, the junction kept 7 bases outside the gene matches. CDR3 length: 15 amino acids. Per the germline V gene, CDR1 is KGHSH and CDR2 is LQKENI. Here the CDR3 DNA reads TGTGCCAGCTCAATTAGCGGGAGTTACGACAATGAGCAGTTCTTC. This gives the protein CASSISGSYDNEQFF.

J is TRBJ1-4 and V is TRBV15; maybe TRBD1 (6 bases). Germline loops: CDR1 LNHNV, CDR2 YYDKDF (reference sequence). The V end was cut by 4 bases, the J end by 6 bases, with 12 bases between. The CDR3 extends over 14 amino acids. DNA of the CDR3: TGTGCCACCAGCAATGAGGGGGGCGATGAAAAACTGTTTTTT. This codes for CATSNEGGDEKLFF.

This clone was seen a single time. The chain couples TRBV7-2 to TRBJ1-5; weak D call: TRBD1 (6 bases). CDR1 is SGHTA, CDR2 FQGNSA, per germline. The V end was cut by 5 bases, the J end by 7 bases, with 15 bases between. This CDR3 has 14 amino acids. The CDR3 region is CASSLDRSGQPQHF. The CDR3 DNA reads TGTGCCAGCAGCCTGGACAGATCCGGCCAGCCCCAGCATTTT.

V and J are TRBV9 and TRBJ1-2; D gene unclear. The CDR3 is 16 amino acids. V was clipped by 3 bases and J by 0 bases, with 15 bases between them. The germline V gene encodes CDR1 SGDLS and CDR2 YYNGEE. CDR3 DNA: TGTGCCAGCAGCGACCGGGCCGAACACCCTAACTATGGCTACACCTTC. Its protein is CASSDRAEHPNYGYTF.

The chain recombines TRBV29-1 with TRBJ2-7; a weak D match, TRBD1 (5 bases). Trimming pared 6 bases from V and 3 bases from J, leaving 21 bases between. Germline lookup yields CDR1 SQVTM and CDR2 ANQGSEA. The CDR3 totals 15 residues. This CDR3 is CSVTEGAFRNYEQYF. CDR3 sequence (DNA): TGCAGCGTGACAGAAGGGGCCTTCCGGAACTACGAGCAGTACTTC.

The chain combines TRBV5-1 with TRBJ2-5, with D possibly TRBD2 on 7 matching bases. The CDR3 sequence is 14 residues long. The V gene lost 3 bases and the J gene lost 4 bases, with 13 bases spanning the gap. From germline, CDR1 is SGHRS and CDR2 YFSETQ. DNA of the CDR3: TGCGCCAGCAGCTGGGCCGGGGGGCGAGAGACCCAGTACTTC. The encoded protein is CASSWAGGRETQYF.

V and J are TRBV18 and TRBJ2-1; no firm D call. The V gene's germline CDR1 is KGHSH and CDR2 LQKENI. The V gene lost 5 bases and the J gene lost 5 bases, with 22 bases spanning the gap. This CDR3 contains 17 residues. CDR3 DNA: TGTGCCAGCTCATCTCTCCAGGCGAGAACAGATAACAATGAGCAGTTCTTC. Translation gives CASSSLQARTDNNEQFF. The entire variable domain, with the rest obtained from reference TRBV18 and TRBJ2-1, is as follows: NAGVMQNPRHLVRRRGQEARLRCSPMKGHSHVYWYRQLPEEGLKFMVYLQKENIIDESGMPKERFSAEFPKEGPSILRIQQVVRGDSAAYFCASSSLQARTDNNEQFFGPGTRLTVL.

The chain uses TRBV30 and TRBJ2-5; 8 bases are shared with TRBD2. Germline V gene sequence: CDR1 GTSNPN, CDR2 SVGIG (reference sequence). CDR3 length equals 14 residues. After removal of 1 base from V and 9 bases from J, the junction contained 10 bases not matched to a gene. CDR3 sequence reads: CAWSGLAAGGAQYF. DNA for the CDR3: TGTGCCTGGAGTGGGTTAGCGGCCGGGGGGGCCCAGTACTTC.